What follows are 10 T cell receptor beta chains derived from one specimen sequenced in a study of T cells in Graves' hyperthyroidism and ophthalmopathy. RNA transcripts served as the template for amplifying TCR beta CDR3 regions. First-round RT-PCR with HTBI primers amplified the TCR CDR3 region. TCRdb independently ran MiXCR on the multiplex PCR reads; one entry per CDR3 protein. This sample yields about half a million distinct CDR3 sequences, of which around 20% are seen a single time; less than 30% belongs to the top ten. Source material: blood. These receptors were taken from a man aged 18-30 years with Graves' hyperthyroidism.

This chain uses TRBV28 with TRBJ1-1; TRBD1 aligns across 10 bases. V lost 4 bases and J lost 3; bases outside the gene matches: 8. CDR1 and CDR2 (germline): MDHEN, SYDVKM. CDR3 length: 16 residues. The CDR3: CASSSDRGPEDTEAFF. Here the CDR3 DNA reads TGTGCCAGCAGTTCCGACAGGGGGCCTGAAGACACTGAAGCTTTCTTT. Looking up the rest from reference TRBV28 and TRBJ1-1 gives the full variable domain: DVKVTQSSRYLVKRTGEKVFLECVQDMDHENMFWYRQDPGLGLRLIYFSYDVKMKEKGDIPEGYSVSREKKERFSLILESASTNQTSMYLCASSSDRGPEDTEAFFGQGTRLTVV.

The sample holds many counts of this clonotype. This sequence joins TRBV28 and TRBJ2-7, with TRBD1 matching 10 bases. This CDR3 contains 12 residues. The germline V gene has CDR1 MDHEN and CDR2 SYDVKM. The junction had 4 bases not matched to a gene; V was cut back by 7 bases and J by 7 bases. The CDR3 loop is CASKDRGREQYF. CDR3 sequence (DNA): TGTGCCAGCAAGGACAGGGGGAGAGAGCAGTACTTC.

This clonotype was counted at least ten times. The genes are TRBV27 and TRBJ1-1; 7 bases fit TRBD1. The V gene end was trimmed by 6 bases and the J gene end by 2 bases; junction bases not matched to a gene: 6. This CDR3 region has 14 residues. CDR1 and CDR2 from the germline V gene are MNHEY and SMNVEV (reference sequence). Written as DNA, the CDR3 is TGTGCCAGCAGCCTACAGGGGCATAACACTGAAGCTTTCTTT. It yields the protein CASSLQGHNTEAFF.

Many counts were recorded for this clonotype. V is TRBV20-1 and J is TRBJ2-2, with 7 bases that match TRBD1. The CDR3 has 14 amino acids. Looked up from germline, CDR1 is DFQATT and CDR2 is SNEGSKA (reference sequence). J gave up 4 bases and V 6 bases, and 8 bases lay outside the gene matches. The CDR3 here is CSARVEGATGELFF. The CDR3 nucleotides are TGCAGTGCCAGGGTCGAGGGGGCCACCGGGGAGCTGTTTTTT.

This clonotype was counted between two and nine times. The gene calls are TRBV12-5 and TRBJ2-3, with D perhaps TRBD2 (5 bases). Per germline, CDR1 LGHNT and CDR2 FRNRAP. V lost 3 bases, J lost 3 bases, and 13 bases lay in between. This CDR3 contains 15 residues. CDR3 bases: TGTGCTAGTGGTTTCGAGGGAAGAGGGACAGATACGCAGTATTTT. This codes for CASGFEGRGTDTQYF.

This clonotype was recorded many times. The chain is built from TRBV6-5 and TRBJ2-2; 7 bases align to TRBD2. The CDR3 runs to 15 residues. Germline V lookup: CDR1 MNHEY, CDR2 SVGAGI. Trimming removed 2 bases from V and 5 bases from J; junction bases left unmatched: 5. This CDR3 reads CASSYRTRRTGELFF. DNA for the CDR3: TGTGCCAGCAGTTACCGGACTAGGCGGACCGGGGAGCTGTTTTTT.

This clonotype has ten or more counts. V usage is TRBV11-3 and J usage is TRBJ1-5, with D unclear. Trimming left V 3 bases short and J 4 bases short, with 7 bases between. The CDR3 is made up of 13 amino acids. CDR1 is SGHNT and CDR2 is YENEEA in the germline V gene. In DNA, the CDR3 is TGTGCCAGCAGCTTTGGTCGGAATCAGCCCCAGCATTTT. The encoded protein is CASSFGRNQPQHF.

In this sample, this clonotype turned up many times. The CDR3 region is CASSLRGVLETQYF. The CDR3 bases are TGTGCCAGCAGTTTACGGGGGGTACTAGAGACCCAGTACTTC. The chain joins TRBV27 to TRBJ2-5; TRBD2 agrees at 7 bases. The germline V gene encodes CDR1 MNHEY and CDR2 SMNVEV (reference sequence). This CDR3 is 14 amino acids long. J gave up 4 bases and V 2 bases, and 4 bases lay outside the gene matches.

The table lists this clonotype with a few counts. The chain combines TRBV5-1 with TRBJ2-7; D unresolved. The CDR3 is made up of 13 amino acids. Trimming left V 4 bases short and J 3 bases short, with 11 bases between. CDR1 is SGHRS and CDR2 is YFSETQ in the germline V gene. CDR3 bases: TGCGCCAGCAGCACCGACGGAGACTACGAGCAGTACTTC. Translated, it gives CASSTDGDYEQYF.

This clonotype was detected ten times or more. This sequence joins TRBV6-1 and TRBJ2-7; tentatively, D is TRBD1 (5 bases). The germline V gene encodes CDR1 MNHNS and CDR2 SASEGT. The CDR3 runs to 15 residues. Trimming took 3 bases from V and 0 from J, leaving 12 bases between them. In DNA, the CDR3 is TGTGCCAGCAGTGACCTTGGACACGACTCCTACGAGCAGTACTTC. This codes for CASSDLGHDSYEQYF.